Listed below are T cell receptor beta chains from one sample, sequenced in a study of blood T cells in healthy people across ages. TCRdb ran MiXCR on the 5' RACE reads and lists one entry per CDR3 protein. The sample lists fewer than 2 million distinct CDR3 sequences; 30% to 40% were seen once. Specimen: blood. All receptors come from a human donor in good health. The CDR3 runs from the conserved cysteine through the conserved F or W. A D gene is named only where the DNA matches it firmly. Clone size is not always given. Where it is, it says once, few, many or a class for expanded clones.

d_gene	v_gene	abundance	j_gene	CDR3aa	CDR3nt
.	TRBV14	.	TRBJ1-6	CASSLAGFPLHF	TGTGCCAGCAGCCTGGCTGGATTCCCCCTCCACTTT
.	TRBV6-5	many	TRBJ1-5	CASKTSGGPQHF	TGTGCCAGCAAGACCTCCGGAGGGCCCCAGCATTTT
.	TRBV4-1	.	TRBJ1-5	CASTLGLLSNQPQHF	TGCGCCAGCACCCTGGGGTTGCTTAGCAATCAGCCCCAGCATTTT
TRBD1	TRBV20-1	.	TRBJ2-1	CRADRGGNEQFF	TGCAGGGCAGACAGGGGGGGCAATGAGCAGTTCTTC
TRBD2	TRBV5-1	.	TRBJ2-1	CASSFGTSDNEPFF	TGCGCCAGCAGCTTCGGGACTAGCGACAATGAGCCGTTCTTC
.	TRBV29-1	few	TRBJ1-2	CSVEQGSGPNYGYTF	TGCAGCGTTGAACAGGGGAGTGGGCCTAACTATGGCTACACCTTC
TRBD2	TRBV10-2	.	TRBJ2-3	CASRRGTSGEDTQYF	TGCGCCAGCAGGAGGGGGACTAGCGGGGAAGATACGCAGTATTTT
.	TRBV3-1	few	TRBJ2-3	CASGELRTDTQYF	TGTGCCAGCGGGGAGTTGCGGACAGATACGCAGTATTTT
.	TRBV3-1	.	TRBJ2-3	CASRRVGLGTDTQYF	TGTGCCAGCCGGCGCGTGGGGCTAGGTACAGATACGCAGTATTTT
.	TRBV5-4	.	TRBJ1-2	CASSLGADEYYGYTF	TGTGCCAGCAGCTTGGGGGCGGATGAGTACTATGGCTACACCTTC
.	TRBV20-1	.	TRBJ2-3	CSASETIRDTDTQYF	TGCAGTGCCTCAGAGACCATTAGGGACACAGATACGCAGTATTTT
TRBD1	TRBV9	.	TRBJ1-1	CASSAVGGQEAFF	TGTGCCAGCAGCGCAGTAGGGGGACAGGAAGCTTTCTTT
.	TRBV10-3	few	TRBJ2-5	CAISVSRVETQYF	TGTGCCATCAGTGTGTCTCGGGTGGAGACCCAGTACTTC
.	TRBV20-1	few	TRBJ2-1	CSARDLWADGGYNEQFF	TGCAGTGCTAGAGATTTGTGGGCAGATGGGGGGTACAATGAGCAGTTCTTC
.	TRBV28	.	TRBJ2-3	CASSLSIQGGTDTQYF	TGTGCCAGCAGTTTATCCATTCAGGGAGGCACAGATACGCAGTATTTT
TRBD2	TRBV6-5	few	TRBJ2-5	CASSYSLQGTSRETQYF	TGTGCCAGCAGTTACTCACTACAAGGGACTAGCAGGGAGACCCAGTACTTC
TRBD2	TRBV15	many	TRBJ2-3	CAIRAAGGDTQYF	TGTGCCATCCGGGCAGCGGGGGGCGATACGCAGTATTTT
.	TRBV4-2	.	TRBJ2-3	CASSLLSSSWGPDTQYF	TGTGCCAGCAGCCTCTTATCCTCCAGTTGGGGCCCCGATACGCAGTATTTT
.	TRBV7-9	.	TRBJ2-1	CASSLRSLGNNEQFF	TGTGCCAGCAGCTTAAGGTCCCTAGGAAACAATGAGCAGTTCTTC
.	TRBV7-2	.	TRBJ1-2	CASSFDLRGNGYTF	TGTGCCAGCAGCTTCGACTTGCGGGGAAATGGCTACACCTTC
.	TRBV12-3/TRBV12-4	.	TRBJ2-4	CASRRDSARAKNIQYF	TGTGCCAGCAGACGCGACTCAGCCCGGGCCAAAAACATTCAGTACTTC
TRBD2	TRBV24-1	.	TRBJ2-1	CATSDHLAGDYNEQFF	TGTGCCACCAGTGACCACCTAGCGGGGGACTACAATGAGCAGTTCTTC
.	TRBV4-3	.	TRBJ2-6	CASSQAFSGANVLTF	TGCGCCAGCAGCCAAGCTTTCTCTGGGGCCAACGTCCTGACTTTC
.	TRBV6-5	.	TRBJ1-2	CASSSNLDGHCGYTF	TGTGCCAGCAGCTCTAACCTTGACGGACACTGTGGCTACACCTTC
.	TRBV10-3	.	TRBJ1-2	CAISEEPGNYGYTF	TGTGCCATCAGTGAAGAACCGGGGAACTATGGCTACACCTTC
TRBD1	TRBV13	.	TRBJ2-6	CASSYAPGQGDLSLSGANVLTF	TGTGCCAGCAGCTACGCACCGGGACAGGGCGATTTGTCTCTCTCTGGGGCCAACGTCCTGACTTTC
.	TRBV2	.	TRBJ2-7	CASSDGAGDFYEQYF	TGTGCCAGCAGTGACGGGGCAGGCGACTTTTACGAGCAGTACTTC
TRBD1	TRBV4-3	.	TRBJ1-2	CASSRESGTVGYGYTF	TGCGCCAGCAGCCGCGAGAGTGGGACAGTAGGCTATGGCTACACCTTC
TRBD1	TRBV20-1	.	TRBJ1-5	CSASQGAAQPQHF	TGCAGTGCTAGCCAGGGGGCGGCTCAGCCCCAGCATTTT
.	TRBV6-1	.	TRBJ1-5	CASRQGINQPQHF	TGTGCCAGCAGACAGGGAATCAATCAGCCCCAGCATTTT
.	TRBV7-9	.	TRBJ2-7	CASSWDSPGYEQYF	TGTGCCAGCAGCTGGGACTCCCCAGGCTACGAGCAGTACTTC
.	TRBV4-3	.	TRBJ1-2	CASSQDSLADGYTF	TGCGCCAGCAGCCAAGATTCGTTGGCCGATGGCTACACCTTC
.	TRBV7-2	few	TRBJ1-1	CASSLQTVNTEAFF	TGTGCCAGCAGCCTCCAAACAGTGAACACTGAAGCTTTCTTT
TRBD1	TRBV12-3/TRBV12-4	.	TRBJ1-2	CAGSWGQGAYGYTF	TGTGCCGGCAGTTGGGGACAGGGGGCATATGGCTACACCTTC
.	TRBV11-2	.	TRBJ2-7	CASSLHFRREQYF	TGTGCCAGCAGCTTACACTTTCGCCGCGAGCAGTACTTC
.	TRBV20-1	.	TRBJ1-6	CSAREPGQTRLYNSPLHF	TGCAGTGCTAGAGAGCCGGGACAAACAAGATTATATAATTCACCCCTCCACTTT
.	TRBV12-3/TRBV12-4	.	TRBJ1-1	CASSLFGLYRRTEAFF	TGTGCCAGCAGTTTATTTGGCCTTTACCGGAGAACTGAAGCTTTCTTT
.	TRBV6-2/TRBV6-3	few	TRBJ2-3	CASSVQGFTQYF	TGTGCCAGCAGTGTTCAGGGCTTTACGCAGTATTTT
.	TRBV12-3/TRBV12-4	.	TRBJ1-6	CASSRAGWNSPLHF	TGTGCCAGCAGCCGCGCCGGCTGGAATTCACCCCTCCACTTT
TRBD1	TRBV6-2/TRBV6-3	.	TRBJ1-1	CASRDRVDTEAFF	TGTGCCAGCAGGGACAGGGTTGACACTGAAGCTTTCTTT
.	TRBV7-2	once	TRBJ2-1	CASSPPRNPGNEQFF	TGTGCCAGCAGCCCCCCCCGGAACCCCGGTAATGAGCAGTTCTTC
.	TRBV24-1	once	TRBJ2-1	CATSSAYYNEQFF	TGTGCCACCAGCTCCGCGTACTACAATGAGCAGTTCTTC
.	TRBV24-1	.	TRBJ2-7	CATSHREGCEQYF	TGTGCCACCAGCCACAGGGAAGGCTGCGAGCAGTACTTC
TRBD1	TRBV7-2	.	TRBJ2-1	CASSDRGTYNEQFF	TGTGCCAGCAGCGACAGGGGTACCTACAATGAGCAGTTCTTC
.	TRBV13	.	TRBJ1-5	CASSWGGQNQPQHF	TGTGCCAGCAGCTGGGGGGGGCAGAATCAGCCCCAGCATTTT
TRBD1	TRBV4-3	once	TRBJ2-7	CASSSGTGVREQYF	TGCGCCAGCAGCTCCGGGACAGGGGTTCGCGAGCAGTACTTC
.	TRBV6-2/TRBV6-3	many	TRBJ1-2	CASSYLGYGYTF	TGTGCCAGCAGTTACCTGGGATATGGCTACACCTTC
.	TRBV5-1	.	TRBJ1-2	CASSPDVYGYTF	TGCGCCAGCAGCCCGGACGTTTATGGCTACACCTTC
.	TRBV29-1	.	TRBJ2-5	CSPWTAQETQYF	TGCAGCCCGTGGACAGCGCAAGAGACCCAGTACTTC
TRBD1	TRBV7-9	few	TRBJ1-2	CASSSTTGGRGYTF	TGTGCCAGCAGCTCTACCACAGGGGGCCGGGGCTACACCTTC
.	TRBV7-2	few	TRBJ2-5	CASSQGFDGETQYF	TGTGCCAGCTCCCAGGGGTTTGACGGAGAGACCCAGTACTTC